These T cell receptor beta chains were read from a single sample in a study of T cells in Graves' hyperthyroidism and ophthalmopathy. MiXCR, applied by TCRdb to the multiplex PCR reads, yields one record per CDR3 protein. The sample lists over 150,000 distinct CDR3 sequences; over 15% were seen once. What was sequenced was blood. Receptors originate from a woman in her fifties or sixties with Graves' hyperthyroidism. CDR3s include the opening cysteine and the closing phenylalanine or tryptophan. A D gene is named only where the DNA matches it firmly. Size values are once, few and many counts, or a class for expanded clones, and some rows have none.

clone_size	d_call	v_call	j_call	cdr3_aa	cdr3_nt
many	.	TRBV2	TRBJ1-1	CASEGTLNTEAFF	TGTGCCAGCGAGGGGACATTGAACACTGAAGCTTTCTTT
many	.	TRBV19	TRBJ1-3	CASKLGATTGNTIYF	TGTGCCAGTAAATTGGGGGCGACGACTGGAAACACCATATATTTT
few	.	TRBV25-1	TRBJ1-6	CASSPKRVDVQSSYNSPLHF	TGTGCCAGCAGTCCCAAGCGCGTCGATGTCCAGAGCTCCTATAATTCACCCCTCCACTTT
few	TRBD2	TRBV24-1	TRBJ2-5	CATSPKSGGWGEETQYF	TGTGCCACCTCCCCAAAAAGCGGGGGGTGGGGGGAAGAGACCCAGTACTTC
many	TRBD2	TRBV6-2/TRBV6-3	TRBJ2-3	CASSYSASRGGPADTQYF	TGTGCCAGCAGTTACAGTGCCTCTCGGGGGGGCCCCGCAGATACGCAGTATTTT
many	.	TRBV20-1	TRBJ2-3	CSARDFEGSTDTQYF	TGCAGTGCTAGAGATTTCGAGGGGAGCACAGATACGCAGTATTTT
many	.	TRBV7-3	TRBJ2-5	CASSLRGTSQETQYF	TGTGCCAGCAGCTTAAGGGGGACGTCCCAAGAGACCCAGTACTTC
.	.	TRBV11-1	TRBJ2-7	CASSLGFASYEQYF	TGTGCCAGCAGCTTAGGCTTCGCCTCCTACGAGCAGTACTTC
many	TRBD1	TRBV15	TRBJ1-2	CATSRDRGFGYTF	TGTGCCACCAGCAGGGACAGGGGATTTGGCTACACCTTC
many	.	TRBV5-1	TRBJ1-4	CASSFSRGNEKLFF	TGCGCCAGCAGCTTCTCCAGGGGTAATGAAAAACTGTTTTTT
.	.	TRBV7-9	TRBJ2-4	CASSFEELDIQYF	TGCGCCAGCAGCTTCGAAGAGCTGGACATTCAGTACTTC
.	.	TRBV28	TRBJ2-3	CASSPILGRGTDTQYF	TGTGCCAGCAGTCCTATACTAGGTCGAGGCACAGATACGCAGTATTTT
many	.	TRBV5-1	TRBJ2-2	CASSWDLNTGELFF	TGCGCCAGCAGCTGGGACCTGAACACCGGGGAGCTGTTTTTT
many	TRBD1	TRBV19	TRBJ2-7	CASSIATGGYEQYF	TGTGCCAGTAGTATTGCGACAGGGGGCTACGAGCAGTACTTC
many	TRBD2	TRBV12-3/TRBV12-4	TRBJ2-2	CASRRGTSLAGELFF	TGTGCCAGCAGGCGCGGGACTAGTTTGGCCGGGGAGCTGTTTTTT
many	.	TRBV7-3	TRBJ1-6	CASSSGTGLPLHF	TGTGCCAGCAGCTCCGGAACAGGGTTGCCCCTCCACTTT
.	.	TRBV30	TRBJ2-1	CAWSDSGDNEQFF	TGTGCCTGGAGCGACTCAGGGGACAATGAGCAGTTCTTC
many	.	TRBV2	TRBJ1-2	CASSERGRDHGYTF	TGTGCCAGCAGTGAGCGAGGCAGGGACCATGGCTACACCTTC
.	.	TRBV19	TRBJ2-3	CASSIDPPLWGNTDTQYF	TGTGCCAGTAGTATAGATCCGCCTCTTTGGGGAAACACAGATACGCAGTATTTT
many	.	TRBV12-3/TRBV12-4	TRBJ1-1	CASSLGQITTEAFF	TGTGCCAGCAGTTTAGGACAAATAACCACTGAAGCTTTCTTT
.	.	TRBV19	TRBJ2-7	CASRGSLSYEQYF	TGTGCCAGCCGGGGCAGTCTCTCCTACGAGCAGTACTTC
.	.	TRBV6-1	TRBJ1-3	CASSEVKGSGNTIYF	TGTGCCAGCAGTGAAGTCAAGGGCTCTGGAAACACCATATATTTT
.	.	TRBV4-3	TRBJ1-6	CASSQRASSYNSPLHF	TGCGCCAGCAGCCAACGAGCGAGCTCCTATAATTCACCCCTCCACTTT
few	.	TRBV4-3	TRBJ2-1	CASSQGAELAWEQFF	TGCGCCAGCAGCCAAGGGGCGGAACTAGCCTGGGAGCAGTTCTTC
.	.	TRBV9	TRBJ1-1	CASSVGGSSEAFF	TGTGCCAGCAGCGTAGGAGGAAGTTCTGAAGCTTTCTTT
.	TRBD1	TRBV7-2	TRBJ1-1	CASSFQTGGRVYEAFF	TGTGCCAGCAGCTTCCAAACAGGGGGACGCGTTTATGAAGCTTTCTTT
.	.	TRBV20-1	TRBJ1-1	CSASVLSGTEAFF	TGCAGTGCTAGTGTTCTCTCTGGGACTGAAGCTTTCTTT
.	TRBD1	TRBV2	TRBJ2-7	CASLSGTGSDEQYF	TGTGCCAGCTTAAGCGGGACAGGGTCCGACGAGCAGTACTTC
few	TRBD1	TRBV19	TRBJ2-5	CATGQGAETQYF	TGTGCCACGGGGCAGGGGGCAGAGACCCAGTACTTC
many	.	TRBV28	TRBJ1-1	CASSAQGRTEAFF	TGTGCCAGCAGTGCTCAGGGCAGGACTGAAGCTTTCTTT
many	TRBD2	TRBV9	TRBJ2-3	CASSVRLAGRTDTQYF	TGTGCCAGCAGCGTGAGGCTAGCGGGGCGCACAGATACGCAGTATTTT
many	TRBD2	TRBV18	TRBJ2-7	CASSPSGGSSYEQYF	TGTGCCAGCTCACCCAGCGGGGGGTCCTCCTACGAGCAGTACTTC
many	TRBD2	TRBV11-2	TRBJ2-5	CASSLGLVETQYF	TGTGCCAGCAGCCTCGGACTAGTAGAGACCCAGTACTTC
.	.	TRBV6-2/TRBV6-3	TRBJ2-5	CASSYRDRGTQYF	TGTGCCAGCAGTTACCGGGACCGGGGGACCCAGTACTTC